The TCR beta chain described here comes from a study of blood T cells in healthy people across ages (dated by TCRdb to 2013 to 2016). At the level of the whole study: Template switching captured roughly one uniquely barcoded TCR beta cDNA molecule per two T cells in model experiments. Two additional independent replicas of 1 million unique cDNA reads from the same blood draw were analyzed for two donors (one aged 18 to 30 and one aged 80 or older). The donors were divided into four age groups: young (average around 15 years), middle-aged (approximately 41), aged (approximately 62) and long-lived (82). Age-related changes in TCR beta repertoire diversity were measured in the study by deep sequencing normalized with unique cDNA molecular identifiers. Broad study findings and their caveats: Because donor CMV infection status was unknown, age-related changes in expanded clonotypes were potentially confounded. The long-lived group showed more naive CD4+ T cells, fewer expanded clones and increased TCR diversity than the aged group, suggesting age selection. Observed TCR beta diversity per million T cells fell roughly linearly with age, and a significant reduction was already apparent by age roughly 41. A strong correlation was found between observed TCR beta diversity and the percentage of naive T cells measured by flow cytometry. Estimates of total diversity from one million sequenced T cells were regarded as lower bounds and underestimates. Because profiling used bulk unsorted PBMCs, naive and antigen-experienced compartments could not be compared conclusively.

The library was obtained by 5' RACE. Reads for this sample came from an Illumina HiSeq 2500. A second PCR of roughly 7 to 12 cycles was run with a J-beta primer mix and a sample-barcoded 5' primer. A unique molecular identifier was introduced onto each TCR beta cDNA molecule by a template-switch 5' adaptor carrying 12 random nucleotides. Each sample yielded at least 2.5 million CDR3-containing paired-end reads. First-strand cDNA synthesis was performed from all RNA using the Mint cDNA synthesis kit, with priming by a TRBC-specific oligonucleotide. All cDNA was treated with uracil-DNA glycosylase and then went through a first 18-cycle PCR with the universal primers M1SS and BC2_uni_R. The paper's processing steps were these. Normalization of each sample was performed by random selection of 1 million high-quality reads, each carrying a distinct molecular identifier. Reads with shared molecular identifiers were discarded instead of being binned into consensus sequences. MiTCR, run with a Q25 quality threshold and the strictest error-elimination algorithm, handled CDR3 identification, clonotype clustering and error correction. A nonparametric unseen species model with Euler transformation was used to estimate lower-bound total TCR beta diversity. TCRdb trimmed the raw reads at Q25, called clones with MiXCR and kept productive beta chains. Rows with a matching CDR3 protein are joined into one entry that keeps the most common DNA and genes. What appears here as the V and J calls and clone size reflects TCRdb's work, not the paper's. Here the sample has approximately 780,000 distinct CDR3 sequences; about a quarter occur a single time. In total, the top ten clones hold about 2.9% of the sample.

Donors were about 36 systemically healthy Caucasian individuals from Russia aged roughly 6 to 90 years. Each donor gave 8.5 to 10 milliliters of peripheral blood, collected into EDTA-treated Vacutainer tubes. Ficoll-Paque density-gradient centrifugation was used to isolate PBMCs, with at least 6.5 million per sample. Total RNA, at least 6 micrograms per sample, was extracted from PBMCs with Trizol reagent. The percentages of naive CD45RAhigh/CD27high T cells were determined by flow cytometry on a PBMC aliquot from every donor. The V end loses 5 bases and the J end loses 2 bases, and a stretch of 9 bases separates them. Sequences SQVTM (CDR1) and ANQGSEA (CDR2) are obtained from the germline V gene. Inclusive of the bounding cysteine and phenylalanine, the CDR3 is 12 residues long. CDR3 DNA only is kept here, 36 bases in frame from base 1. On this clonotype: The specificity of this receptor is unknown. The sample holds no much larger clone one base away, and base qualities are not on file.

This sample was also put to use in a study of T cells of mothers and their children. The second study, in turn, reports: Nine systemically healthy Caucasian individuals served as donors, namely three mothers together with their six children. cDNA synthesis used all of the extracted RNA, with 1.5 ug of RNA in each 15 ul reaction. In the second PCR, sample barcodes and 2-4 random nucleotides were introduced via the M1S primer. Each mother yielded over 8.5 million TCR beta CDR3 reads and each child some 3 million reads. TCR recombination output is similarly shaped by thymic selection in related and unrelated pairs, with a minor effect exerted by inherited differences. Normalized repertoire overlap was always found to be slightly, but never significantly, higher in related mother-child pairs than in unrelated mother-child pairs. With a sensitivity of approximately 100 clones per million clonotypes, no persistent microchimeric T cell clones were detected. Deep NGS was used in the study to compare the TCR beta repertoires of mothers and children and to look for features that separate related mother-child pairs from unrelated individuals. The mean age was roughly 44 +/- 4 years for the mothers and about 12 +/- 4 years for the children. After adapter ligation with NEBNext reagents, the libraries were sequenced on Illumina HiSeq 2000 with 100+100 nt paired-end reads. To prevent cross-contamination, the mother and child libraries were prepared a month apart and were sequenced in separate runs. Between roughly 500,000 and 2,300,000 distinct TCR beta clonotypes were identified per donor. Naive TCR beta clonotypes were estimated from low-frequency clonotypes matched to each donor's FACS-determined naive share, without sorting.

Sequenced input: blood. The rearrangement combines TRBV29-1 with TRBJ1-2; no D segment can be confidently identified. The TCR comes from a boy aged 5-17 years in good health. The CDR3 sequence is CSVPTGNYGYTF. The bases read TGCAGCGTTCCTACGGGGAACTATGGCTACACCTTC.